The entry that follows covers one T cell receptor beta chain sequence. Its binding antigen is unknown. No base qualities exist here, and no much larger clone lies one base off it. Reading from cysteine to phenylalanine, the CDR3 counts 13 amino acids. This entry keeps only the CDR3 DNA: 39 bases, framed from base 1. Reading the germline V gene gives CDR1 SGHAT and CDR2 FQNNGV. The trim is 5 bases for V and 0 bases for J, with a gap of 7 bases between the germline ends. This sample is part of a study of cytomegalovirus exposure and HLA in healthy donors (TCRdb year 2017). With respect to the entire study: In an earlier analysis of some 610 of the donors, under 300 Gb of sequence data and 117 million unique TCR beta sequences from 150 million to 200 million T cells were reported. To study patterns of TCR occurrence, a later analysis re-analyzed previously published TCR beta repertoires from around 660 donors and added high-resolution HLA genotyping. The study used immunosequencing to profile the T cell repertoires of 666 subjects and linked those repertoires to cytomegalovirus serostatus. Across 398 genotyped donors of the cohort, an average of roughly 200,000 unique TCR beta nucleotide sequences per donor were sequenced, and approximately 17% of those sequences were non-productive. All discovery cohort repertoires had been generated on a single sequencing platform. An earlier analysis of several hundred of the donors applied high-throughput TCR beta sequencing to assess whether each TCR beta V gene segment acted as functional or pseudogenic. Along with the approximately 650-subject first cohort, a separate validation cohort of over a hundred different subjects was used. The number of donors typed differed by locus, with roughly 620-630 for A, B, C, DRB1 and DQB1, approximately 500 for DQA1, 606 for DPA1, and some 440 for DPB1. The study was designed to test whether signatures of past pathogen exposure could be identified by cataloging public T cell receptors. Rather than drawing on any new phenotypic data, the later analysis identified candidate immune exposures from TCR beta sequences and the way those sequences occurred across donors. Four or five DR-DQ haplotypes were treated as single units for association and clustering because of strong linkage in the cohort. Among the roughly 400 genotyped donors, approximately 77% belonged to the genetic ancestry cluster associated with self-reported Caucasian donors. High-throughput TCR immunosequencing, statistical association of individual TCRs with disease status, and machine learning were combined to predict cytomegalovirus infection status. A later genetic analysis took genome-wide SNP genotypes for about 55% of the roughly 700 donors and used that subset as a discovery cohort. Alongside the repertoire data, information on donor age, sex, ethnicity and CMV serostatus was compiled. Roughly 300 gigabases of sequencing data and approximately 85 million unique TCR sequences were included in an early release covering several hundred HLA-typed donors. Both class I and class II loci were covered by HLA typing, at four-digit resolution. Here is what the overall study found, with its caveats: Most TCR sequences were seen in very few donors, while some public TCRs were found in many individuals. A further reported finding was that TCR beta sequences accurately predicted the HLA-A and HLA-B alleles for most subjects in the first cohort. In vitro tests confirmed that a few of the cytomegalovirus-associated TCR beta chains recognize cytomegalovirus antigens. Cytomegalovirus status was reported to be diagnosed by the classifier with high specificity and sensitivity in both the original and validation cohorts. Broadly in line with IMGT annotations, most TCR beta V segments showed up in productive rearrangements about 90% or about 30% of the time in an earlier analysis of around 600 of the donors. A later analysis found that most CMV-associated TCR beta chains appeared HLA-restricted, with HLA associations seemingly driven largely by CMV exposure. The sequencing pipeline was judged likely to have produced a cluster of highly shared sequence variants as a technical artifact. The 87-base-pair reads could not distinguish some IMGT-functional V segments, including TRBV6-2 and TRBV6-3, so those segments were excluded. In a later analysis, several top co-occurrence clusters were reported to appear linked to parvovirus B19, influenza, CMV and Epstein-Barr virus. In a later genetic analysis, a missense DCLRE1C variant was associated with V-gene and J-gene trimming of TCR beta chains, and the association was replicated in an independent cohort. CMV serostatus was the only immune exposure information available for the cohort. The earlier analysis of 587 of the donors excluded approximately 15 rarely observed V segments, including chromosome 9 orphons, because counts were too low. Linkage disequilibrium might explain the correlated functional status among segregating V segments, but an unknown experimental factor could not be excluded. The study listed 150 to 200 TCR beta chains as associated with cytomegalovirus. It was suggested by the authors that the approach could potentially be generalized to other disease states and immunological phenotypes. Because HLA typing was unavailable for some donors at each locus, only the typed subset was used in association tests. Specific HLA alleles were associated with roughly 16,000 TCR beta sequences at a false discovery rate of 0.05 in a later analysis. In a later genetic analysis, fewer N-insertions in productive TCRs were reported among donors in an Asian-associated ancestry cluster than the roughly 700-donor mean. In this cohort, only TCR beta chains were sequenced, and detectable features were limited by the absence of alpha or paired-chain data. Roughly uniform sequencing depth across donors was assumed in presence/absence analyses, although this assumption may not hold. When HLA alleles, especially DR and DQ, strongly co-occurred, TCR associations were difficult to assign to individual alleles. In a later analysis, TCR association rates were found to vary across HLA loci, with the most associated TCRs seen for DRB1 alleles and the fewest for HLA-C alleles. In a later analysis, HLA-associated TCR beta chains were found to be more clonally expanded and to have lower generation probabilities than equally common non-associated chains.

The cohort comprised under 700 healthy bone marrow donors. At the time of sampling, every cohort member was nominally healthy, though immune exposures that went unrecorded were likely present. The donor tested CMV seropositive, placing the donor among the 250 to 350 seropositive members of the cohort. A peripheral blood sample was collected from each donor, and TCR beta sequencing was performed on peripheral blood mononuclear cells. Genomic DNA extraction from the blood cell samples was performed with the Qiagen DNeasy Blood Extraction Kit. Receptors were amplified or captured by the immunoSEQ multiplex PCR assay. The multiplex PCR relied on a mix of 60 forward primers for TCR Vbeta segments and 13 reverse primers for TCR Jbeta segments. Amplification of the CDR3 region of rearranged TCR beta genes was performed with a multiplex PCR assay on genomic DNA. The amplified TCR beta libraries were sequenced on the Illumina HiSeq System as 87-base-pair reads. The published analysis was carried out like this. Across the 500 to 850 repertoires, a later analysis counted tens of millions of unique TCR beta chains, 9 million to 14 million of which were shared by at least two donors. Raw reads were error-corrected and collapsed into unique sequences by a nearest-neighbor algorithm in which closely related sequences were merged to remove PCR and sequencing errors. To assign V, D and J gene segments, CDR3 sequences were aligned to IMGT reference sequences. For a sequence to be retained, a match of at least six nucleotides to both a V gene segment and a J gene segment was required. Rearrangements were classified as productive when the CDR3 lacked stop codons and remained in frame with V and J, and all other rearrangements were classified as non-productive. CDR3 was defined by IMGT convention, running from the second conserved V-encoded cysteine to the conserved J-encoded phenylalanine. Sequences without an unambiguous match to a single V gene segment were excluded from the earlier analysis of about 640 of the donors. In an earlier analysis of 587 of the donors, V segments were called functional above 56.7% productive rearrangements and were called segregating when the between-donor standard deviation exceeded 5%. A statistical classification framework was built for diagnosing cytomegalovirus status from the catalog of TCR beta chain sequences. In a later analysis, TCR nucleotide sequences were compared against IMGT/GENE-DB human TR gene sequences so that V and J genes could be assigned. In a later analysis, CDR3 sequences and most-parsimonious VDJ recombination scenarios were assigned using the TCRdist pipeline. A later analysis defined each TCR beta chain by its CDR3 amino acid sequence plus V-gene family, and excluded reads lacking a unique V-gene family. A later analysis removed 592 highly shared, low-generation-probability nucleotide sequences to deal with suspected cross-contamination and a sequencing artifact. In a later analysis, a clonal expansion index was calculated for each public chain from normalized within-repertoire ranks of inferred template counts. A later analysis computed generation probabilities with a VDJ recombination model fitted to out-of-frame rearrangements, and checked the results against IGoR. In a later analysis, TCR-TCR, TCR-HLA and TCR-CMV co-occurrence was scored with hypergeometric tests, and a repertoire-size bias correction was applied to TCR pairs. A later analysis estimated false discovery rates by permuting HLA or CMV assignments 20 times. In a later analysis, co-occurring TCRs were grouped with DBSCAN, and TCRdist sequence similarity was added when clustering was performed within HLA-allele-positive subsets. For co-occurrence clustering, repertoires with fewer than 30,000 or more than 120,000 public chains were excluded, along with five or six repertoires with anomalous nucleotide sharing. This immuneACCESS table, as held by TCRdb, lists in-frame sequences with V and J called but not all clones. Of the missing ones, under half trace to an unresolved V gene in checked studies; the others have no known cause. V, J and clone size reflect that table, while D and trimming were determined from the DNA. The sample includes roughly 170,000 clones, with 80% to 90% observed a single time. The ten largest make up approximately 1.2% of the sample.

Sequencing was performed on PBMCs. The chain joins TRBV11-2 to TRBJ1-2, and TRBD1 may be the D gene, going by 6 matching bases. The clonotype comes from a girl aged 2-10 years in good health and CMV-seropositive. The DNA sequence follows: TGTGCCAGCAGCGGGGACACTAACTATGGCTACACCTTC. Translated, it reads CASSGDTNYGYTF.